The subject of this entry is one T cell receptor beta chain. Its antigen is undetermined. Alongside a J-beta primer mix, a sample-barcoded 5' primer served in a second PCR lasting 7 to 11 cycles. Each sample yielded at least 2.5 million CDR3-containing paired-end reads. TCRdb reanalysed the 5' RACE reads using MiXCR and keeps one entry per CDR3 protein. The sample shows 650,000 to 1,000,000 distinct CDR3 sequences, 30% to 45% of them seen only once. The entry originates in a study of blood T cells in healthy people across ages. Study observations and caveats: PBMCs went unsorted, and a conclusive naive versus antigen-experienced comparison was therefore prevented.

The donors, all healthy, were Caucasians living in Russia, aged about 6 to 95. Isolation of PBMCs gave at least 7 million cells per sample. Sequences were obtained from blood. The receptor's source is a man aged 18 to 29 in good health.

The CDR3 region is CASSYRAAGGTEAFF. DNA for the CDR3: TGTGCCAGCAGTTACAGGGCCGCGGGGGGGACTGAAGCTTTCTTT. This chain uses TRBV6-5 with TRBJ1-1; maybe TRBD1 (5 bases). The length of the CDR3 is 15 residues. V lost 2 bases and J lost 5, with 15 bases in between. Looked up from germline, CDR1 is MNHEY and CDR2 is SVGAGI.